What follows are 21 T cell receptor beta chains derived from one specimen sequenced in a study of T cell repertoires in cytomegalovirus infection. From the reads, TCRdb called clonotypes with MiXCR, one entry per CDR3 protein. The sample has around 450,000 distinct CDR3 sequences; about 11% are singletons. Sequencing used PBMCs. Every receptor here comes from a human donor in good health (CMV status not recorded). Some clones in this sample may be carry-over from other donors' samples.

This clonotype was observed a single time. This sequence joins TRBV7-3 and TRBJ1-6; D ambiguous. This CDR3 is 15 amino acids long. Germline assignment: CDR1 SGHTA and CDR2 FQGTGA. Between the trimmed V and J ends, which lost 2 bases and 7 bases, there was a span of 12 bases. This CDR3 reads CASSLDRELNSPLHF. CDR3 bases: TGTGCCAGCAGCTTAGATAGAGAGCTCAATTCACCCCTCCACTTT.

This clonotype was counted at least ten times. The chain employs TRBV19 and TRBJ1-5; possibly TRBD1 for D (5 bases). Germline loops: CDR1 LNHDA, CDR2 SQIVND (reference sequence). The V gene lost 3 bases and the J gene lost 7 bases, with 16 bases spanning the gap. The CDR3 sequence is 15 residues long. Here the CDR3 reads CASSMGLSRGQPQHF. Here the CDR3 DNA reads TGTGCCAGTAGTATGGGACTGAGTCGGGGGCAGCCCCAGCATTTT.

V usage is TRBV20-1 and J usage is TRBJ2-2; D gene unclear. Germline CDR1 is DFQATT and CDR2 is SNEGSKA (reference sequence). V lost 5 bases to trimming and J lost 1 base, with 11 bases between them. There are 14 residues in the CDR3. The CDR3 protein is CSAPLSGNTGELFF. The CDR3 DNA is TGCAGTGCTCCGCTTTCAGGGAACACCGGGGAGCTGTTTTTT.

The V and J genes are TRBV9 and TRBJ2-1; D may be TRBD2 (6 bases). From germline, CDR1 is SGDLS and CDR2 YYNGEE. The CDR3 runs to 17 residues. The germline V and J ends were trimmed by 2 bases and 3 bases, with 18 bases remaining between them. CDR3 sequence (DNA): TGTGCCAGCAGCGTCTTGGGAGGCCCCCATATCTACAATGAGCAGTTCTTC. As protein: CASSVLGGPHIYNEQFF.

The chain uses TRBV15 and TRBJ1-6, with unresolved D. The CDR3 contains 12 residues. Germline-derived CDR1 and CDR2 are LNHNV and YYDKDF (reference sequence). Trimming left V 5 bases short and J 7 bases short, with 6 bases between. CDR3 in amino acids: CATSSQNSPLHF. CDR3 coding DNA: TGTGCCACCAGCTCACAGAATTCACCCCTCCACTTT.

This clonotype was seen many times. At one end the junction does not follow the germline gene, possibly because of a read error. The rearrangement links TRBV7-2 to TRBJ1-5, with D perhaps TRBD1 (6 bases). The germline V gene has CDR1 SGHTA and CDR2 FQGNSA. This CDR3 is 16 amino acids long. The CDR3 loop is CASSPYTDRFNRPQHF. The CDR3 bases are TGTGCCAGCAGCCCCTATACCGACAGGTTCAATCGGCCCCAGCATTTT.

This chain uses TRBV28 with TRBJ1-5; weak D call: TRBD1 (6 bases). CDR3 length equals 15 residues. Trimming removed 1 base at V and 5 bases at J, with 12 bases between. CDR1 MDHEN and CDR2 SYDVKM come from the germline V gene. CDR3 sequence reads: CASSLSGGGDQPQHF. In DNA form, the CDR3 reads TGTGCCAGCAGTTTATCGGGGGGCGGCGATCAGCCCCAGCATTTT.

This clonotype was seen more than once but under ten times. V and J are TRBV3-1 and TRBJ1-1; D not resolved. Between the trimmed V and J ends, which lost 0 bases and 4 bases, there was a span of 12 bases. This CDR3 region has 15 residues. The germline V gene encodes CDR1 LGHDT and CDR2 YNNKEL (reference sequence). CDR3 region: CASSQERVFGTEAFF. The CDR3 DNA reads TGTGCCAGCAGCCAAGAACGGGTGTTTGGCACTGAAGCTTTCTTT.

Only a few counts were recorded for this clonotype. The J gene is TRBJ2-3, the V gene TRBV12-3 or TRBV12-4; D gene ambiguous. With 6 bases removed from V and 7 bases from J, the gap between germline ends came to 14 bases. The CDR3 length is 13 residues. The CDR3 here is CASSTASSYTQYF. The CDR3 DNA reads TGTGCCAGCAGCACAGCGAGTTCTTATACGCAGTATTTT.

On this clonotype itself: One junction end disagrees with the germline gene, perhaps due to a read error. The genes are TRBV20-1 and TRBJ2-1; maybe TRBD1 (5 bases). Germline assignment: CDR1 DFQATT and CDR2 SNEGSKA (reference sequence). This CDR3 is 13 amino acids long. CDR3 nucleotide sequence: TGCAGTGCTAGTGGGGCCTCCTGCAATGAGCAGTTCTTC. Amino acids: CSASGASCNEQFF.

There are many counts of this clonotype. The chain carries TRBV4-2 and TRBJ2-7; TRBD1 is a possible D gene (6 bases). Trimming took off 0 bases at V and 1 base at J, with 10 bases between the two ends. The CDR3 consists of 15 residues. The germline gives CDR1 LGHNA, CDR2 YNFKEQ. The CDR3 DNA is TGTGCCAGCAGCCAAGAAGCCGGGACATCCTACGAGCAGTACTTC. Translating it yields CASSQEAGTSYEQYF.

This clonotype came up many times. The DNA for the CDR3 is TGCGCCAGCAGGGGGAACACTGAAGCTTTCTTT. Its translation: CASRGNTEAFF. V is TRBV10-2 and J is TRBJ1-1; the D is unclear. Trimming took off 6 bases at V and 1 base at J, with 3 bases between the two ends. Looked up from germline, CDR1 is WSHSY and CDR2 is SAAADI. The CDR3 contains 11 residues.

This clonotype was detected ten times or more. This chain connects TRBV11-2 to TRBJ2-1, with D hard to call. V was clipped by 8 bases and J by 9 bases, with 14 bases between them. Germline loops: CDR1 SGHAT, CDR2 FQNNGV. This CDR3 has 12 residues. CDR3 loop: CASRYRLGEQFF. In DNA, the CDR3 is TGTGCCAGCCGCTATAGGTTAGGTGAGCAGTTCTTC.

The rearrangement joins TRBV20-1 to TRBJ2-2; D is unresolved. The germline V and J ends were trimmed by 1 base and 3 bases, with 3 bases remaining between them. Germline V lookup: CDR1 DFQATT, CDR2 SNEGSKA (reference sequence). The CDR3 totals 12 residues. Here the CDR3 reads CSARVYTGELFF. CDR3 DNA sequence: TGCAGTGCTAGAGTGTACACCGGGGAGCTGTTTTTT.

As for this clonotype: This could be a read error, since a much larger clone is one nucleotide away. The chain links TRBV28 to TRBJ2-5; D might be TRBD1 or TRBD2, each matching 5 bases. The CDR3 sequence is 15 residues long. V was trimmed by 7 bases and J by 2 bases, leaving 17 bases between them. Germline V gene sequence: CDR1 MDHEN, CDR2 SYDVKM. CDR3 in amino acids: CASTPLGRFQETQYF. DNA for the CDR3: TGTGCCAGCACCCCCCTGGGACGGTTTCAAGAGACCCAGTACTTC.

The rearrangement joins TRBV7-9 to TRBJ2-7; 7 nucleotides align to TRBD1. This CDR3 has 12 residues. Germline lookup yields CDR1 SEHNR and CDR2 FQNEAQ (reference sequence). The V and J ends lost 6 bases and 8 bases, in that order; junction bases with no gene match: 7. This CDR3 reads CASRRTGEQQYF. As DNA, the CDR3 is TGTGCCAGCAGACGGACAGGTGAACAGCAGTACTTC.

This clonotype has a count of ten or more. The rearrangement uses TRBV18 and TRBJ2-7; D is possibly TRBD1 or TRBD2 (5 bases each). The V gene lost 3 bases and the J gene lost 4 bases, with 10 bases spanning the gap. This CDR3 has 13 residues. Germline V gene data show CDR1 as KGHSH and CDR2 as LQKENI. The CDR3 protein is CASSPGTLYEQYF. The CDR3 nucleotides are TGTGCCAGCTCACCCGGGACCCTATACGAGCAGTACTTC.

This clonotype was observed many times. The chain couples TRBV7-2 to TRBJ2-6; weak D call: TRBD1 (6 bases). Germline assignment: CDR1 SGHTA and CDR2 FQGNSA. The CDR3 covers 16 residues. V lost 6 bases and J lost 2, with 14 bases in between. Written as DNA, the CDR3 is TGTGCCAGCAGATCGTTCAGGGGAGCTGGGGCCAACGTCCTGACTTTC. Translated, it gives CASRSFRGAGANVLTF. The complete variable domain, with remaining parts taken from reference TRBV7-2 and TRBJ2-6, reads GAGVSQSPSNKVTEKGKDVELRCDPISGHTALYWYRQSLGQGLEFLIYFQGNSAPDKSGLPSDRFSAERTGGSVSTLTIQRTQQEDSAVYLCASRSFRGAGANVLTFGAGSRLTVL.

The genes are TRBV30 and TRBJ1-3; weak D call: TRBD1 (6 bases). V was clipped by 3 bases and J by 0 bases, with 12 bases between them. This CDR3 comprises 15 residues. The germline CDR1 and CDR2 sequences are GTSNPN and SVGIG (reference sequence). CDR3 in DNA: TGTGCCTGGAGGGTGGGACAAATCTCTGGAAACACCATATATTTT. Encoded protein: CAWRVGQISGNTIYF.

This clonotype was seen repeatedly, ten times or more. The chain is built from TRBV29-1 and TRBJ2-1, with TRBD2 matching over 15 bases. The V gene end was trimmed by 7 bases and the J gene end by 6 bases; junction bases not matched to a gene: 7. Germline CDR1 and CDR2: SQVTM and ANQGSEA. The CDR3 contains 15 residues. The CDR3, as DNA: TGCAGCGGGGGACTAGCGGGAGGCCCGATCAATGAGCAGTTCTTC. It yields the protein CSGGLAGGPINEQFF.

This clonotype was found many times. This chain joins TRBV2 and TRBJ2-5; no definite D call. The CDR3 contains 11 residues. V was shortened by 6 bases and J by 4 bases, with 6 bases between the two germline ends. CDR1 is SNHLY and CDR2 is FYNNEI in the germline V gene. The CDR3 region has the DNA TGTGCCAGCAGGACACGAGAGACCCAGTACTTC. Translating it yields CASRTRETQYF.